This entry concerns a single TCR beta chain. Its antigen is unknown. Template material for TCR beta VDJ and CDR3 profiling consisted of genomic DNA. TCRdb itself ran the reads through MiXCR, one entry per CDR3 protein. The sample shows about 270,000 distinct CDR3 sequences, 55% to 65% of them seen only once. Germline V gene data show CDR1 as SGDLS and CDR2 as YYNGEE. Trimming left V 2 bases short and J 9 bases short, with 14 bases between. The CDR3 length is 14 residues. This entry comes from a study of CD8+CD57+ T cells in acquired aplastic anemia. General study points: Fewer than 30 CD8+ CDR3 sequences were shared between patients and controls.

This clonotype originated in a human donor with severe aplastic anemia or a healthy control (not recorded which). The sample was sorted CD4+, CD8+, or CD8+CD57+ T cells (not recorded which) from PBMCs. V gene TRBV9 combines with J gene TRBJ1-4, with D possibly being TRBD1 (5 bases). CDR3 sequence reads: CASSVGEGSQKLFF. CDR3 bases: TGTGCCAGCAGCGTGGGGGAAGGGTCGCAAAAACTGTTTTTT.